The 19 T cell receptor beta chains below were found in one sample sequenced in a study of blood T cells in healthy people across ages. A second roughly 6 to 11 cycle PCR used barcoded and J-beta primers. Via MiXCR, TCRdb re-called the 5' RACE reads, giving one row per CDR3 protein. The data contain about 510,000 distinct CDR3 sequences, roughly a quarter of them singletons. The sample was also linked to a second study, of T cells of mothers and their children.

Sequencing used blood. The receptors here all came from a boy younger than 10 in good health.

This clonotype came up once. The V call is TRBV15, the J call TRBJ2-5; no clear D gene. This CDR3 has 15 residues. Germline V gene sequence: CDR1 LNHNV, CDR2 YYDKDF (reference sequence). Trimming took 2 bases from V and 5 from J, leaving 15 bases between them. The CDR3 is CATSRSVPFGETQYF. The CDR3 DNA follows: TGTGCCACCAGCAGATCCGTCCCCTTCGGGGAGACCCAGTACTTC.

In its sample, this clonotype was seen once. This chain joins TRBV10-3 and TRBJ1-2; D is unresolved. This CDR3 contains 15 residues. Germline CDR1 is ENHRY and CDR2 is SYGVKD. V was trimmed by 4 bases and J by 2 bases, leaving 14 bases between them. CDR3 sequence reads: CAISVKGRWNYGYTF. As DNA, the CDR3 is TGTGCCATCAGTGTAAAGGGCCGATGGAACTATGGCTACACCTTC.

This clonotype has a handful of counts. The CDR3 DNA reads TGTGCCAGCAGTCCGATTAACAGGGGGCGAGGGGCCAACGTCCTGACTTTC. It encodes CASSPINRGRGANVLTF. This chain joins TRBV28 and TRBJ2-6; 9 bases map to TRBD1. This CDR3 is built from 17 residues. Per germline, CDR1 MDHEN and CDR2 SYDVKM. With V trimmed by 5 bases and J by 4 bases, 9 bases remained unmatched. The full variable domain, completed using reference TRBV28 and TRBJ2-6, is DVKVTQSSRYLVKRTGEKVFLECVQDMDHENMFWYRQDPGLGLRLIYFSYDVKMKEKGDIPEGYSVSREKKERFSLILESASTNQTSMYLCASSPINRGRGANVLTFGAGSRLTVL.

CDR3 in amino acids: CSVTGTGGSYEQYF. CDR3 nucleotide sequence: TGCAGCGTAACCGGGACAGGGGGCAGTTACGAGCAGTACTTC. The chain uses TRBV29-1 and TRBJ2-5, with 12 positions matching TRBD1. The closer fit of TRBJ2-7 to the DNA end suggests the J call may be wrong. Germline CDR1 is SQVTM and CDR2 is ANQGSEA. The CDR3 covers 14 residues.

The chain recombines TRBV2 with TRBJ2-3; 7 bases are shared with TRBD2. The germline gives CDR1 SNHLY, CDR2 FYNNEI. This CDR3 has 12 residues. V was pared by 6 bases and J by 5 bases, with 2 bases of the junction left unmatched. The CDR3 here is CASRWGGDTQYF. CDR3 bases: TGTGCCAGCAGGTGGGGGGGAGATACGCAGTATTTT.

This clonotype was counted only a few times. This chain's CDR3 is CAISESPVGTGELFF. The CDR3 nucleotides are TGTGCCATCAGTGAGTCTCCGGTAGGCACCGGGGAGCTGTTTTTT. The V gene is TRBV10-3, the J gene TRBJ2-2; D not certain. Germline loops: CDR1 ENHRY, CDR2 SYGVKD. The CDR3 is 15 amino acids. Trimming took 0 bases from V and 4 from J, leaving 9 bases between them.

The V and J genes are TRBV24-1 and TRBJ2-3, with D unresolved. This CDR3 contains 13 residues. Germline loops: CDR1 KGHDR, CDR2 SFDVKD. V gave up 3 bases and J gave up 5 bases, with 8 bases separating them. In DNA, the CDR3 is TGTGCCACCAGTGATCGGCAGATAGATACGCAGTATTTT. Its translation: CATSDRQIDTQYF.

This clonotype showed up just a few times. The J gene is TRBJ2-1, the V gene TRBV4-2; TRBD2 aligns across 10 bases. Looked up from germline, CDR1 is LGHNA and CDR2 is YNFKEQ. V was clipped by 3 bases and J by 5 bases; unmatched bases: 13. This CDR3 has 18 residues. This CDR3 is CASSQVERGGVPHNEQFF. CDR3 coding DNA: TGTGCCAGCAGCCAGGTGGAGCGGGGGGGGGTTCCCCACAATGAGCAGTTCTTC.

The CDR3 is CASTLVAGVFNEQFF. In DNA form, the CDR3 reads TGTGCCAGTACCCTAGTAGCGGGAGTATTTAATGAGCAGTTCTTC. The chain uses TRBV19 and TRBJ2-1; 9 bases match TRBD2. In germline, CDR1 is LNHDA, CDR2 SQIVND (reference sequence). V shed 7 bases, J shed 7 bases, and the junction held 11 bases outside the gene matches. The CDR3 spans 15 residues.

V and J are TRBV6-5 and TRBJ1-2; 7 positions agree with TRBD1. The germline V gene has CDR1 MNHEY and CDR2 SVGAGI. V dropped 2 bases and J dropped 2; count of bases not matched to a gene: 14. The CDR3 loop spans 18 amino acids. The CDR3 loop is CASSYASGTVPLNYGYTF. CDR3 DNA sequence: TGTGCCAGCAGTTACGCCTCGGGGACAGTCCCTTTAAACTATGGCTACACCTTC.

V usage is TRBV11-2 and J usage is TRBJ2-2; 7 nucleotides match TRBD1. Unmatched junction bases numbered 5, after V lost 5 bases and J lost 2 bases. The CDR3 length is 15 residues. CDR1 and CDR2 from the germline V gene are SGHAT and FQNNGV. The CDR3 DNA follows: TGTGCCAGCAGCCAACAGGGGCGTAACACCGGGGAGCTGTTTTTT. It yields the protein CASSQQGRNTGELFF. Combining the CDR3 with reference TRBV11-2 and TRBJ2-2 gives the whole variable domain EAGVAQSPRYKIIEKRQSVAFWCNPISGHATLYWYQQILGQGPKLLIQFQNNGVVDDSQLPKDRFSAERLKGVDSTLKIQPAKLEDSAVYLCASSQQGRNTGELFFGEGSRLTVL.

CDR3 residues: CASSLVPPGTGELFF. The CDR3 DNA sequence: TGTGCCAGCAGCTTAGTTCCCCCCGGGACCGGGGAGCTGTTTTTT. The rearrangement links TRBV7-2 to TRBJ2-2; D gene unclear. This CDR3 has 15 residues. Germline CDR1 and CDR2: SGHTA and FQGNSA. V lost 1 base to trimming and J lost 5 bases, with 11 bases between them.

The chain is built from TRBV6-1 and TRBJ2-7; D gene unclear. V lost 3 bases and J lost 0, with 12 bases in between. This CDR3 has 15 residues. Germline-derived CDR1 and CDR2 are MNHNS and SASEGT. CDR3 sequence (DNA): TGTGCCAGCAGTGACCAGCCGTTGAGCTCCTACGAGCAGTACTTC. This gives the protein CASSDQPLSSYEQYF.

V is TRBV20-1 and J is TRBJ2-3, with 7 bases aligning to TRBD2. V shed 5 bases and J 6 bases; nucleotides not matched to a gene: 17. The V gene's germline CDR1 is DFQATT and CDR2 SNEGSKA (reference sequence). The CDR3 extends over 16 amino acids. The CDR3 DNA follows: TGCAGTGCTCAGAGGGACCGCGGGGGTTTCGAGGATACGCAGTATTTT. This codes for CSAQRDRGGFEDTQYF.

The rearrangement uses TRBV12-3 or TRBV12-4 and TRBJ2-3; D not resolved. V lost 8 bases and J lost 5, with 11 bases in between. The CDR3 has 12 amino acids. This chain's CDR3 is CASSPWEDTQYF. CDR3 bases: TGTGCCAGCTCTCCTTGGGAAGATACGCAGTATTTT.

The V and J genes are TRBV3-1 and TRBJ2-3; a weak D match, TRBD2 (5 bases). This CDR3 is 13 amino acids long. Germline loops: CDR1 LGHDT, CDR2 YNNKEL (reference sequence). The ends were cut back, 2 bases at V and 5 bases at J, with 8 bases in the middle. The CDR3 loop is CASSQQREDTQYF. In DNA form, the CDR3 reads TGTGCCAGCAGCCAACAGAGGGAAGATACGCAGTATTTT.

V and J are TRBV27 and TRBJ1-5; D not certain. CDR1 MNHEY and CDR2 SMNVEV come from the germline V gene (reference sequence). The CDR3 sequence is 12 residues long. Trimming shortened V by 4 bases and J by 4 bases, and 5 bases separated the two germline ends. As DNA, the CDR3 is TGTGCCAGCAGTTCTCCAAATCAGCCCCAGCATTTT. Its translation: CASSSPNQPQHF.

The CDR3: CASSGLIGRTSSYEQYF. The CDR3 DNA reads as TGTGCCAGCAGTGGCCTTATTGGACGGACGAGCTCCTACGAGCAGTACTTC. This sequence joins TRBV6-1 and TRBJ2-7, with D uncertain. Germline V lookup: CDR1 MNHNS, CDR2 SASEGT. V was clipped by 4 bases and J by 0 bases, with 19 bases between them. The length of the CDR3 is 17 residues.

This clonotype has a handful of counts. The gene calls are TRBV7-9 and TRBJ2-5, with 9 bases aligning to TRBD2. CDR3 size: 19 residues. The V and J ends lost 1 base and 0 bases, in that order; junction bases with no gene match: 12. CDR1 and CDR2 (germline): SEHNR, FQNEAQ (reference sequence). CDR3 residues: CASSLGRLAGPKYQETQYF. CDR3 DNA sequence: TGTGCCAGCAGCTTAGGACGGCTAGCGGGACCAAAGTACCAAGAGACCCAGTACTTC.